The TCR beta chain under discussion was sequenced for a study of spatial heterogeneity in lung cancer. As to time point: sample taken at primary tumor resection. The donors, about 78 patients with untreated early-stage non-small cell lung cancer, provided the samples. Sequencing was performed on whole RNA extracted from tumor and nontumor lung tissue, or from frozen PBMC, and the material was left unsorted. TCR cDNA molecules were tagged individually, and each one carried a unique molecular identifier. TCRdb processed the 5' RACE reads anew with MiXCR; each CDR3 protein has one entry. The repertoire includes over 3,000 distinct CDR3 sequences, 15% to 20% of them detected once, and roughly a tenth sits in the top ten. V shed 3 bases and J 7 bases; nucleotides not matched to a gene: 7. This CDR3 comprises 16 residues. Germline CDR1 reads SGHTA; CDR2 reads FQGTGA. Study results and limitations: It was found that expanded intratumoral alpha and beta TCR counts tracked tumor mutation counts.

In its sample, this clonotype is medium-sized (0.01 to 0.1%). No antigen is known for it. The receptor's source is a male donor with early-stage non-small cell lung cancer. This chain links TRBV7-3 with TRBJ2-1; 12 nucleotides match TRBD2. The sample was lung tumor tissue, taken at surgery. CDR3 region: CASSLTTSGRANEQFF. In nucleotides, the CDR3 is TGTGCCAGCAGCTTGACGACTAGCGGGAGAGCGAATGAGCAGTTCTTC.